This T cell receptor beta chain came from a study of T cell responses to AZD1222 COVID-19 vaccine (dated by TCRdb to about 2021). Study-level background: AZD1222 recipients with second doses at about 4 weeks or about 12 weeks were pooled, because spike-specific TCR depth and breadth did not differ between schedules. A total of about 230 trial participants underwent TCR sequencing, of whom roughly 210 received two doses of AZD1222 and some 25 received two doses of the MenACWY control vaccine. Trial participants were enrolled by age into 18-55, 56-69 and 70-plus year subgroups, with roughly 160, 29 and 62 TCR-sequenced participants respectively.

For this clone: This receptor's antigen is unknown. Per-nucleotide qualities are absent, and no much larger clonotype sits a single base away.

The CDR3 regions of human TCRbeta chains were subjected to immunosequencing. Per the authors' processing: Repertoire TCRs were matched against a reference library of SARS-CoV-2-specific TCRs generated with the MIRA antigen-specificity platform. Breadth was defined as the fraction of unique TCRs that were SARS-CoV-2-associated. Depth was defined as the fraction of total T cells that were SARS-CoV-2-associated. Using the MIRA data, each spike-specific TCR was assigned both to the spike region to which the TCR was reactive and to a CD4 or CD8 class. Log10-transformed breadth and depth values were compared by one-way ANOVA with Sidak's multiple comparisons tests. TCRdb took this table from immuneACCESS and kept in-frame rearrangements with V and J called. Such tables lack part of the clones; where checked against another copy, unresolved V genes explain under half of the gap, and the rest is unexplained. V, J and clone size were drawn from that table, and D and trimming were deduced from the DNA. Present in this sample are approximately 150,000 clones, 92% of which were seen just once. Of the sample, around 1.5% falls within the top ten clones.

What the study reported, not specific to this receptor: Reportedly, almost half of the unique spike-specific TCRs recognized epitopes lying outside the regions that are mutated in the B.1.351 and B.1.1.7 variants. Participants were mostly white British and included more females than males, and it was suggested by the authors that clonal diversity may have been underestimated. The whole spike protein was spanned by vaccine-associated CD4 TCRs, and dominant responses were seen in regions 160-218 and 743-854. Because no samples from the day 14 peak response were available, repertoires could be characterized only after the peak T cell response. The 56-69-year group was small, and its depth increase did not reach significance, likely because of low power. Conclusions about previously exposed vaccinees are limited because only six or seven AZD1222 recipients were SARS-CoV-2 seropositive at baseline. After two AZD1222 doses, spike-specific TCR breadth and depth were significantly higher than at day 0 and than in MenACWY recipients.

Taken with the paper, the label for time point translates to: baseline before first vaccination. Vaccinee samples were obtained from the UK trials COV001 and COV002, which included a single-blind randomized controlled phase 2/3 trial of AZD1222 (ChAdOx1 nCoV-19) in healthy adults. For TCRbeta chain sequencing, PBMC samples from trial participants were taken at day 0 and at day 28 after the second dose. The CDR3, cysteine through phenylalanine, is 15 amino acids long. Of all the DNA, just the CDR3 is kept, 45 bases in frame from base 1. V is cut by 0 bases and J by 1 base, and the space between the germline ends is 10 bases. From a lookup of the germline V gene, CDR1 and CDR2 are SGHDT and YYEEEE.

This specimen was peripheral blood, taken on day 0 of AZD1222 vaccination. The rearranged chain carries TRBV5-6 and TRBJ1-2; the D gene is unclear. The receptor comes from an adult in good health. CDR3 protein: CASSLDPKLNYGYTF. The nucleotide sequence reads TGTGCCAGCAGCTTGGACCCGAAACTTAACTATGGCTACACCTTC.